This TCR beta chain emerged from a study of T cell repertoires in cytomegalovirus infection (dated by TCRdb to about 2019). Background on the whole study: Alongside well-studied HLA-B-restricted epitopes, the peptide stimulations were aimed at recently identified HLA-C-restricted CMV epitopes, whose presentation resists viral immunomodulation. Donor HLA type was relevant to the analysis, as public TCR beta signatures indicated carriage of CMV infection together with the matching HLA type. Results the study describes overall, beyond this receptor: The ex vivo response was dominated by HLA-C-restricted CMV-specific TCR beta clonotypes, and the single most frequent clonotype in two of eight donors was supplied by these HLA-C-restricted clonotypes. In both this cohort and an independent roughly 400-donor cohort, the cumulative frequency of public TCR beta family members distinguished carriers of CMV infection plus the relevant HLA type.

CDR3 length: 14 amino acids, cysteine to phenylalanine. This entry keeps only the CDR3 DNA: 42 bases, framed from base 1. From the germline V gene (reference sequence), CDR1 is LNHDA and CDR2 is SQIVND. Relative to germline, V is 0 bases shorter and J is 4 bases shorter, with 9 bases between their ends. The treatment or condition label for this specimen denotes: in vitro stimulation with specific CMV peptide epitopes to enrich CMV-specific T cells. Sequencer: Illumina HiSeq 1500. The public reads were quality trimmed at Q25 with fastp and then assembled into clones with MiXCR by TCRdb, keeping productive beta chains. When rows share a CDR3 protein, they turn into one entry using the most common DNA and genes. The sample table lists just under 500,000 distinct CDR3 sequences, roughly a third of them with a count of one. Roughly a sixth of the sample comes from the top ten. As to this clonotype: It has no known antigen specificity. It has no much larger one-base neighbor in the sample; base qualities were not kept.

This TCR came from a human donor in good health (CMV status not recorded). Some clones in this sample may be carry-over from other donors' samples. The chain joins TRBV19 to TRBJ1-2; no D gene call is confident. Sequences were derived from cultured PBMCs, sampled from culture after CMV antigen stimulation. The bases read TGTGCCAGTAGTATAGATCAACGGTCCTATGGCTACACCTTC. Translation gives CASSIDQRSYGYTF.